The clone carrying this TCR beta chain is deemed medium-sized (0.01 to 0.1%). Amplification of the TCR beta CDR3 was achieved through multiplex PCR with 32 V and 13 J primers. TCRdb processed the multiplex PCR reads anew with MiXCR; each CDR3 protein has one entry. The sample has approximately 21,000 distinct CDR3 sequences; around 30% are singletons. The data were obtained in a study of immune heterogeneity within non-small cell lung tumors. V was pared by 1 base and J by 7 bases, with 5 bases of the junction left unmatched. CDR3 size: 14 residues. Germline CDR1 reads DFQATT; CDR2 reads SNEGSKA (reference sequence). Bulk tumor genomic DNA constituted the template, at around 600 ng per sample. Several biopsies per primary tumor, spaced far apart, were taken during surgery. The patients were newly diagnosed with non-small cell lung cancer, had not been treated, and had curative surgery.

This sequence originates from a man between 40 and 49 years old with non-small cell lung cancer. The chain is built from TRBV20-1 and TRBJ2-1; 9 nucleotides line up with TRBD1. Sequencing was carried out using lung tumor tissue. The DNA for the CDR3 is TGCAGTGCTAGAGGAGTGGGACAGGGAAATGAGCAGTTCTTC. This sequence encodes CSARGVGQGNEQFF.